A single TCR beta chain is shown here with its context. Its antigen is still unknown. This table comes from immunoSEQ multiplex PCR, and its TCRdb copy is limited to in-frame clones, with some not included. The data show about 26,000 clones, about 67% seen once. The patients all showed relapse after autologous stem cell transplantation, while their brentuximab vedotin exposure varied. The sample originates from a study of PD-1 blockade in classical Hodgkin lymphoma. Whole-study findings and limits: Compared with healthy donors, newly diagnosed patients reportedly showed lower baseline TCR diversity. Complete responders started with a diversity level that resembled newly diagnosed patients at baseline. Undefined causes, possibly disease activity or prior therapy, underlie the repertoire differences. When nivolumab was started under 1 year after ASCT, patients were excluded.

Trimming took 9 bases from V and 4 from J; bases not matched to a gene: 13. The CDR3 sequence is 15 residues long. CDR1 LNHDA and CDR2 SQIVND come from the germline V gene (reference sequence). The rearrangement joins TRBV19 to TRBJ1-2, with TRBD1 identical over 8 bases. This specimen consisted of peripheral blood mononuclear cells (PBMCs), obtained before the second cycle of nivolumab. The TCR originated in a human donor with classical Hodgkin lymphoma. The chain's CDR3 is CASSSTLDRVYGYTF. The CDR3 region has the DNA TGTGCCAGCTCCTCCACCTTGGACAGGGTCTATGGCTACACCTTC.